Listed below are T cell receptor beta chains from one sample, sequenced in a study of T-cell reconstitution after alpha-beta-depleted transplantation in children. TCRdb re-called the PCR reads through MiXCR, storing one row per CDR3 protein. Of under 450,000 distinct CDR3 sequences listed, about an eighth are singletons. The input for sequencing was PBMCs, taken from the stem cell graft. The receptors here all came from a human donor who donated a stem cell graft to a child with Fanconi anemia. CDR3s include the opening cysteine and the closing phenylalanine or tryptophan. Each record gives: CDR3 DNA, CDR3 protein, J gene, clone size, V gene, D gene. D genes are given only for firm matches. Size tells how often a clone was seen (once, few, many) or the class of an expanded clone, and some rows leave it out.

TGTGCCAGCAGCCTCAGTGGACTATCCCCACGGAATGAGCAGTTCTTC | CASSLSGLSPRNEQFF | TRBJ2-1 | few | TRBV7-9 | -
TGTGCCAGCAGCTTAAATTTGGGGCAGTTAAACACTGAAGCTTTCTTT | CASSLNLGQLNTEAFF | TRBJ1-1 | few | TRBV5-6 | -
TGTGCCAGCAGCCTACCAAGCCCTAACTATGGCTACACCTTC | CASSLPSPNYGYTF | TRBJ1-2 | - | TRBV7-2 | -
TGCGCCAGCAGCCAGCTGTCCAGGATATCAGATACGCAGTATTTT | CASSQLSRISDTQYF | TRBJ2-3 | - | TRBV4-3 | -
TGCAGCGTTGACGGGGTGAACGCTGAAGCTTTCTTT | CSVDGVNAEAFF | TRBJ1-1 | - | TRBV29-1 | -
TGTGCCAGCAGCCCCCGACAGGGGCGAGATCAGCCCCAGCATTTT | CASSPRQGRDQPQHF | TRBJ1-5 | - | TRBV11-2 | TRBD1
TGCTGCCCGATGGGGGGGGCTAAGAACACTGAAGCTTTCTTT | CCPMGGAKNTEAFF | TRBJ1-1 | - | TRBV20-1 | -
TGTGCCAGCAGTTTGTCGGCTAGCGGAAGAGGCGGGGAGCTGTTTTTT | CASSLSASGRGGELFF | TRBJ2-2 | many | TRBV12-3/TRBV12-4 | TRBD2
TGTGCCTGCAGCCGCTATTTAGCGGGGGGCAGCACAGATACGCAGTATTTT | CACSRYLAGGSTDTQYF | TRBJ2-3 | once | TRBV3-1 | TRBD2
TGTGCCAGCAGTTTAACGCAGGGAGCTAACTATGGCTACACCTTC | CASSLTQGANYGYTF | TRBJ1-2 | many | TRBV27 | -
TGCGCCAGCAGCTTGGGAACGACCACGAACACTGAAGCTTTCTTT | CASSLGTTTNTEAFF | TRBJ1-1 | - | TRBV5-1 | -
TGCGCCAGCAGCCCCCCGGGACAGGGAGAGACCGGGGAGCTGTTTTTT | CASSPPGQGETGELFF | TRBJ2-2 | many | TRBV5-1 | TRBD1
TGCAGCGTTGAAGTCCCAACGGGGGTCACCGGGGAGCTGTTTTTT | CSVEVPTGVTGELFF | TRBJ2-2 | many | TRBV29-1 | -
TGCGCCAGCAGCCAAACACAGGGAGACTACACCTTC | CASSQTQGDYTF | TRBJ1-2 | - | TRBV4-3 | -
TGCGCCAGCACTCTACTGACAGGGGGCCAAGAGACCCAGTACTTC | CASTLLTGGQETQYF | TRBJ2-5 | - | TRBV5-1 | TRBD1
TGTGCCAGCAGTTACTCGACCACAGGGGGGTATGAAGATACGCAGTATTTT | CASSYSTTGGYEDTQYF | TRBJ2-3 | - | TRBV6-5 | TRBD1
TGTGCCAGCAGTTACTCAGCCCACAGCACTGAAGCTTTCTTT | CASSYSAHSTEAFF | TRBJ1-1 | few | TRBV6-5 | -
TGTGCCAGCAGCTCCCGGGTTTGGGAGACCCAGTACTTC | CASSSRVWETQYF | TRBJ2-5 | - | TRBV7-2 | -
TGTGCCAGCAGCCGAAGACAGACCCATGACGAGCAGTACTTC | CASSRRQTHDEQYF | TRBJ2-7 | few | TRBV7-2 | -
TGTGCCAGCAGCCAGACTAGCGGGGTAGATACGCAGTATTTT | CASSQTSGVDTQYF | TRBJ2-3 | - | TRBV7-2 | TRBD2
TGCAGCGCCTCGTCAGGCATGAACACTGAAGCTTTCTTT | CSASSGMNTEAFF | TRBJ1-1 | many | TRBV29-1 | -
TGCGCCAGCAGCTTAGTCGAGGGGGGCGATTCACCCCTCCACTTT | CASSLVEGGDSPLHF | TRBJ1-6 | few | TRBV5-1 | -
TGCAGCGCACCTAGTACCCGAGGTGGCTACAATGAGCAGTTCTTC | CSAPSTRGGYNEQFF | TRBJ2-1 | few | TRBV29-1 | -